Listed here is a single T cell receptor beta chain. Its antigen is not known. The data were obtained in a study of cytomegalovirus exposure and HLA in healthy donors. General study results and limits: Productive status was seen about 90% or about 30% of the time for most TCR beta V segments in an earlier analysis. As confirmed in vitro, a few CMV-associated chains were specific for CMV antigens.

It was with 60 Vbeta and 13 Jbeta primers that the PCR ran. The data were produced by immunoSEQ multiplex PCR, yet TCRdb's version contains in-frame clones alone and is incomplete. The sample includes approximately 150,000 clones, 75% to 90% seen only once; the top ten take roughly 2.9%. CDR1 and CDR2 (germline): LGHNT, FRNRAP. Trimming cost V 7 bases and J 3 bases, with 13 bases left between them. The length of the CDR3 is 13 residues. The TCR comes from a woman younger than 45 in good health and CMV-seronegative. The genes are TRBV12-5 and TRBJ2-7; D might be TRBD1 (6 bases). Sequenced material: PBMCs. In DNA, the CDR3 is TGTGCTAGTGCCAAAGGACAGCTCTACGAGCAGTACTTC. Translated, it gives CASAKGQLYEQYF.